The 17 T cell receptor beta chains given below trace back to one sample, sequenced in a study of blood T cell repertoires in COVID-19. Here immunoSEQ multiplex PCR was the method, and the copy in TCRdb shows in-frame clones only, minus some. The profile shows roughly 150,000 clones, roughly 85% of them singletons. Sequencing was done on a sample of PBMCs or T cells enriched from blood (not recorded which). These receptors were collected from a man in his sixties who had recovered from COVID-19.

The chain combines TRBV18 with TRBJ2-3; possibly TRBD2 for D (6 bases). Deletions cut 4 bases from V and 7 bases from J, with 15 bases between. The CDR3 totals 14 residues. Per the germline V gene, CDR1 is KGHSH and CDR2 is LQKENI. This chain's CDR3 is CASSHPGLPNTQYF. DNA of the CDR3: TGTGCCAGCTCACACCCCGGACTACCAAATACGCAGTATTTT.

The sample holds one count of this clone. The chain employs TRBV6-5 and TRBJ1-1; maybe TRBD1 (5 bases). Germline V gene lookup returns CDR1 MNHEY and CDR2 SVGAGI. This CDR3 has 16 amino acids. V lost 1 base, J lost 7 bases, and 19 bases lay in between. The CDR3 coding sequence is TGTGCCAGCAGTTACTTGAGTCCTCAGGGACTTGGTGAAGCTTTCTTT. Its translation is CASSYLSPQGLGEAFF.

This rearrangement joins TRBV19 to TRBJ2-7; 8 bases agree with TRBD1. Germline loops: CDR1 LNHDA, CDR2 SQIVND (reference sequence). The CDR3 totals 15 residues. The ends lost 3 bases at V and 6 bases at J; junction bases unmatched: 10. The CDR3 coding sequence is TGTGCCAGTAGTATGAATGTACAGGGGGGATTCGAGCAGTACTTC. This encodes CASSMNVQGGFEQYF.

The chain recombines TRBV5-6 with TRBJ1-3; D is unclear. The germline V gene encodes CDR1 SGHDT and CDR2 YYEEEE. CDR3 length: 15 residues. V gave up 2 bases and J gave up 2 bases, with 11 bases separating them. CDR3 residues: CASSFGPGTGNTIYF. The CDR3 DNA follows: TGTGCCAGCAGCTTCGGTCCGGGAACTGGAAACACCATATATTTT. The variable domain in full, with the rest retrieved from reference TRBV5-6 and TRBJ1-3, is DAGVTQSPTHLIKTRGQQVTLRCSPKSGHDTVSWYQQALGQGPQFIFQYYEEEERQRGNFPDRFSGHQFPNYSSELNVNALLLGDSALYLCASSFGPGTGNTIYFGEGSWLTVV.

This clone was seen a handful of times. Within the sample, other DNA sequences also encode this same CDR3. The CDR3: CASSLGQDSYEQYF. CDR3 coding DNA: TGTGCCAGCAGCTTAGGACAGGACAGCTACGAGCAGTACTTC. The chain is built from TRBV7-6 and TRBJ2-7; a possible D gene is TRBD1 (6 bases). There are 14 residues in the CDR3. The germline V and J ends were trimmed by 1 base and 3 bases, with 10 bases remaining between them. Germline assignment: CDR1 SGHVS and CDR2 FNYEAQ. Variable domain in full (rest from reference TRBV7-6 and TRBJ2-7): GAGVSQSPRYKVTKRGQDVALRCDPISGHVSLYWYRQALGQGPEFLTYFNYEAQQDKSGLPNDRFSAERPEGSISTLTIQRTEQRDSAMYRCASSLGQDSYEQYFGPGTRLTVT.

The V call is TRBV5-1, the J call TRBJ1-1; 7 bases line up with TRBD1. The germline V gene has CDR1 SGHRS and CDR2 YFSETQ. This CDR3 contains 13 residues. After removal of 4 bases from V and 3 bases from J, the junction contained 3 bases not matched to a gene. The CDR3 bases are TGCGCCAGCAGCATCGACAGGGACACTGAAGCTTTCTTT. Translated, it gives CASSIDRDTEAFF.

The rearrangement uses TRBV7-2 and TRBJ2-5, with D tentatively TRBD2 (6 bases). The germline V gene encodes CDR1 SGHTA and CDR2 FQGNSA. Trimming pared 1 base from V and 9 bases from J, leaving 24 bases between. The CDR3 has 17 amino acids. The CDR3 nucleotides are TGTGCCAGCAGCTTAGTGGCTAGCGTTTTGGGGGTGGAGCCCCAGTACTTC. This codes for CASSLVASVLGVEPQYF.

Only one count was recorded for this clone. This rearrangement joins TRBV10-3 to TRBJ1-4; no reliable D call. This CDR3 has 15 amino acids. Germline CDR1 reads ENHRY; CDR2 reads SYGVKD. V lost 0 bases and J 0 bases, leaving 5 bases between the germline ends. The chain's CDR3 is CAISESVATNEKLFF. The CDR3 DNA reads TGTGCCATCAGTGAGTCCGTTGCAACTAATGAAAAACTGTTTTTT.

This clone has just one count. The rearrangement joins TRBV5-1 to TRBJ1-4, with D possibly matching TRBD1 (6 bases). There are 16 residues in the CDR3. Looked up from germline, CDR1 is SGHRS and CDR2 is YFSETQ. V lost 4 bases to trimming and J lost 7 bases, with 20 bases between them. The CDR3 here is CASSLRTGGESEKLFF. As DNA, the CDR3 is TGCGCCAGCAGCCTCCGCACTGGGGGCGAAAGTGAAAAACTGTTTTTT.

The chain links TRBV7-2 to TRBJ2-7, with 7 bases lining up with TRBD2. Germline trimming cut 5 bases from V and 3 bases from J; bases unmatched to any gene: 10. Per the germline V gene, CDR1 is SGHTA and CDR2 is FQGNSA. The CDR3 consists of 15 residues. The CDR3 is CASSRLELAIYEQYF. Written as DNA, the CDR3 is TGTGCCAGCAGCCGGTTGGAACTAGCGATCTACGAGCAGTACTTC.

The chain combines TRBV5-6 with TRBJ2-1, with a weak D call TRBD1 (5 bases). Germline V CDR1 and CDR2: SGHDT, YYEEEE. The CDR3 totals 16 residues. The ends were cut back, 0 bases at V and 8 bases at J, with 18 bases in the middle. The CDR3 reads CASSLDRSRRVDEQFF. CDR3 DNA: TGTGCCAGCAGCTTGGACAGGAGTCGCAGGGTGGATGAGCAGTTCTTC.

The chain recombines TRBV5-1 with TRBJ2-2, with 8 nucleotides matching TRBD1. CDR1 and CDR2 from the germline V gene are SGHRS and YFSETQ. Trimming cost V 2 bases and J 4 bases; bases outside gene matches: 4. The CDR3 is 15 amino acids. The CDR3 sequence is CASSLQGDGTGELFF. DNA for the CDR3: TGCGCCAGCAGCTTACAGGGGGATGGCACCGGGGAGCTGTTTTTT. Filled out from reference TRBV5-1 and TRBJ2-2, the complete variable domain reads KAGVTQTPRYLIKTRGQQVTLSCSPISGHRSVSWYQQTPGQGLQFLFEYFSETQRNKGNFPGRFSGRQFSNSRSEMNVSTLELGDSALYLCASSLQGDGTGELFFGEGSRLTVL.

In its sample, this clone was seen a few times. J is TRBJ2-4 and V is TRBV9, with 7 bases that match TRBD2. The germline CDR1 and CDR2 sequences are SGDLS and YYNGEE. J was trimmed by 1 base and V by 0 bases; bases with no gene match: 7. The CDR3 contains 17 residues. The CDR3 loop is CASSVGGSSGAKNIQYF. DNA of the CDR3: TGTGCCAGCAGCGTAGGCGGGAGTAGTGGGGCCAAAAACATTCAGTACTTC. Full variable domain (rest looked up from reference TRBV9 and TRBJ2-4): DSGVTQTPKHLITATGQRVTLRCSPRSGDLSVYWYQQSLDQGLQFLIQYYNGEERAKGNILERFSAQQFPDLHSELNLSSLELGDSALYFCASSVGGSSGAKNIQYFGAGTRLSVL.

The chain's CDR3 is CASSPGGASYNEQFF. The DNA of the CDR3 is TGTGCCAGCAGCCCTGGGGGGGCCTCCTACAATGAGCAGTTCTTC. V gene TRBV7-9 combines with J gene TRBJ2-1; TRBD2 is a possible D gene (7 bases). Trimming stripped 5 bases from V and 0 bases from J, with 11 bases between. Looked up from germline, CDR1 is SEHNR and CDR2 is FQNEAQ (reference sequence). This CDR3 is 15 amino acids long.

The V call is TRBV18, the J call TRBJ1-1, with 12 bases matching TRBD1. CDR3 length equals 16 residues. V gave up 3 bases and J gave up 0 bases; unmatched junction bases: 2. CDR1 and CDR2 from the germline V gene are KGHSH and LQKENI. The CDR3 protein is CASSPGTGGMNTEAFF. CDR3 nucleotides: TGTGCCAGCTCACCTGGGACAGGGGGCATGAACACTGAAGCTTTCTTT.

The chain couples TRBV6-4 to TRBJ2-1, with TRBD2 matching over 8 bases. Germline values: CDR1 MRHNA, CDR2 SNTAGT. Trimming removed 2 bases from V and 6 bases from J; junction bases left unmatched: 0. The CDR3 contains 13 residues. The CDR3 DNA is TGTGCCAGCAGTGACGGGACTAGCAATGAGCAGTTCTTC. This codes for CASSDGTSNEQFF.

The CDR3 spells CASSLGAGGINEQFF. The DNA for the CDR3 is TGTGCCAGCAGCTTAGGGGCGGGGGGCATCAATGAGCAGTTCTTC. The chain employs TRBV5-5 and TRBJ2-1, with 8 bases aligning to TRBD2. CDR1 SGHKS and CDR2 YYEKEE come from the germline V gene (reference sequence). V dropped 2 bases and J dropped 6; count of bases not matched to a gene: 7. This CDR3 is 15 amino acids long.